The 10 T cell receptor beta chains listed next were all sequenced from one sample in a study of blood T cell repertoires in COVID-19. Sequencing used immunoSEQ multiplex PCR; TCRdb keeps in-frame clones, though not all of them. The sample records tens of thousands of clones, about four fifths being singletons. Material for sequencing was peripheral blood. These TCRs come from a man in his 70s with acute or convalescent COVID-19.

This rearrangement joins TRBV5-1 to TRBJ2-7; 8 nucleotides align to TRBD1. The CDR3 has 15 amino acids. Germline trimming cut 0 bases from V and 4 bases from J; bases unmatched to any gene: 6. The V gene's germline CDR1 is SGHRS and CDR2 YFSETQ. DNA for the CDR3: TGCGCCAGCAGCTTGGATGGACAGGGTACTTACGAGCAGTACTTC. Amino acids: CASSLDGQGTYEQYF.

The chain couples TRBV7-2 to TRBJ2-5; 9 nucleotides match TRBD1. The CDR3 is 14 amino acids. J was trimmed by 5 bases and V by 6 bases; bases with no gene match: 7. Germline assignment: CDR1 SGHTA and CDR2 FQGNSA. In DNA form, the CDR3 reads TGTGCCAGCAGTCCGGACAGGGGCTGGGAGACCCAGTACTTC. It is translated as CASSPDRGWETQYF.

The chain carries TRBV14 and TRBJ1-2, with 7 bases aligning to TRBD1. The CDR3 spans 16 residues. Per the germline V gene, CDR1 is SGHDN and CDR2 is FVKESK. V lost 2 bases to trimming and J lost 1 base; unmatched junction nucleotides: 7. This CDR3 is CASSQLGQEVNYGYTF. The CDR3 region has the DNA TGTGCCAGCAGCCAACTCGGACAGGAAGTTAACTATGGCTACACCTTC.

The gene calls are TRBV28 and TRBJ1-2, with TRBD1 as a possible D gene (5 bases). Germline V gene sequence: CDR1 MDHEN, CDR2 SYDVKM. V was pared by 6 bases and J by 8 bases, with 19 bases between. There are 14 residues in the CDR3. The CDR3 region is CASRESGGSDGYTF. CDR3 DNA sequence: TGTGCCAGCAGAGAAAGCGGGGGGAGTGACGGCTACACCTTC.

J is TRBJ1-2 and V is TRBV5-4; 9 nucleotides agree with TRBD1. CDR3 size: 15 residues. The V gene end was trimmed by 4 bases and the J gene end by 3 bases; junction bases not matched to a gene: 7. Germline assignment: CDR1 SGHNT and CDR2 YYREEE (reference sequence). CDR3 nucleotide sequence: TGTGCCAGCAGCCACCCGACAGGGGGGGACTATGGCTACACCTTC. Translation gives CASSHPTGGDYGYTF.

The CDR3 sequence: CASSPHGQGFYEQYF. Here the CDR3 DNA reads TGTGCCAGCAGCCCTCACGGACAGGGGTTTTACGAGCAGTACTTC. The chain employs TRBV9 and TRBJ2-7; 9 nucleotides match TRBD1. J was trimmed by 4 bases and V by 4 bases; bases with no gene match: 9. Germline CDR1 SGDLS, CDR2 YYNGEE. The CDR3 length is 15 residues.

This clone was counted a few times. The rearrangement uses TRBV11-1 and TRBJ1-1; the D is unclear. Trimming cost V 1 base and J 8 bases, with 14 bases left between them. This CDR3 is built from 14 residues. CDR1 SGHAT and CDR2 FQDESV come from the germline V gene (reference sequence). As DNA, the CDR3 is TGTGCCAGCAGCTTAGGGGGAGGGATTCGCGAAGCTTTCTTT. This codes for CASSLGGGIREAFF.

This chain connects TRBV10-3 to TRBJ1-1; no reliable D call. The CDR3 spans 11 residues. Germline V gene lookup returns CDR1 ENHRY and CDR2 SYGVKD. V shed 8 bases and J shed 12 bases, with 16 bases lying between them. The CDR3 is CAISTEGSSFF. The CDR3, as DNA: TGTGCCATCTCGACCGAGGGCAGTTCTTTCTTT.

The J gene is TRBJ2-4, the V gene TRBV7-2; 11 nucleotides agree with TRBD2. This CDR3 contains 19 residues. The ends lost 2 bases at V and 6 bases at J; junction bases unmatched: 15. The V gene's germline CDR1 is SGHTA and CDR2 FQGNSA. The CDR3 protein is CASSLLRASGRFGGNIQYF. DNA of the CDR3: TGTGCCAGCAGCTTATTGAGGGCTAGCGGGAGGTTTGGGGGAAACATTCAGTACTTC.

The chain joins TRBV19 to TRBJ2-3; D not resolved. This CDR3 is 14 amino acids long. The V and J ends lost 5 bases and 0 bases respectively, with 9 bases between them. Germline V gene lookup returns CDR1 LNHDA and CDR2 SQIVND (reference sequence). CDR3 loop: CASSPTRSTDTQYF. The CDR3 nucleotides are TGTGCCAGTAGTCCCACCCGGAGCACAGATACGCAGTATTTT.